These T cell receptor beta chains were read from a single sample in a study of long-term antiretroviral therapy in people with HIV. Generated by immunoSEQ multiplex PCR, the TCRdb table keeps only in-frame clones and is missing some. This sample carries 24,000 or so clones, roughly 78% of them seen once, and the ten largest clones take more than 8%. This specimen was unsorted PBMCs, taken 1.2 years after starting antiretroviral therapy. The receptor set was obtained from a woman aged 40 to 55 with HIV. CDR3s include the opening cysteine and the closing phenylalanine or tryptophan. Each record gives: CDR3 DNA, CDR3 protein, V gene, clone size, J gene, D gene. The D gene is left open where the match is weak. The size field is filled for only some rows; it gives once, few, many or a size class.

cdr3_nt: TGTGCCAGCAGTTTGGGCGGGAGTTTCTACGAGCAGTACTTC; cdr3_aa: CASSLGGSFYEQYF; v_call: TRBV27; clone_size: .; j_call: TRBJ2-7; d_call: TRBD2
cdr3_nt: TGTGCCAGCAGCGCCCTTAGTCCCGGGGAGCTGTTTTTT; cdr3_aa: CASSALSPGELFF; v_call: TRBV9; clone_size: .; j_call: TRBJ2-2; d_call: .
cdr3_nt: TGTGCCAGCAGCTCAGGGGGACTTGCGTATGGCTACACCTTC; cdr3_aa: CASSSGGLAYGYTF; v_call: TRBV5-4; clone_size: .; j_call: TRBJ1-2; d_call: TRBD1
cdr3_nt: TGTGCCAGCAGTGTAGAAAACAATGAGCAGTTCTTC; cdr3_aa: CASSVENNEQFF; v_call: TRBV6-5; clone_size: .; j_call: TRBJ2-1; d_call: .
cdr3_nt: TGTGCCAGTAGATCGCAGCTCACTAATGAAAAACTGTTTTTT; cdr3_aa: CASRSQLTNEKLFF; v_call: TRBV19; clone_size: .; j_call: TRBJ1-4; d_call: .
cdr3_nt: TGTGCCAGCAGCCAGGACCCCTCGGATGAAAAACTGTTTTTT; cdr3_aa: CASSQDPSDEKLFF; v_call: TRBV7-6; clone_size: once; j_call: TRBJ1-4; d_call: .
cdr3_nt: TGTGCCAGCAGCCCCTCGACAGGGAACACTGAAGCTTTCTTT; cdr3_aa: CASSPSTGNTEAFF; v_call: TRBV7-9; clone_size: .; j_call: TRBJ1-1; d_call: .
cdr3_nt: TGTGCCACCAGCAGAGATACCGCCGGGACAGGGTACAATGAGCAGTTCTTC; cdr3_aa: CATSRDTAGTGYNEQFF; v_call: TRBV15; clone_size: once; j_call: TRBJ2-1; d_call: TRBD1
cdr3_nt: TGTGCCAGCAGCTTAGGGTCGGGGCGGGCAGATACGCAGTATTTT; cdr3_aa: CASSLGSGRADTQYF; v_call: TRBV11-3; clone_size: few; j_call: TRBJ2-3; d_call: .
cdr3_nt: TGTGCCACCACTTACAATCGACAGGACGAAGGTGAAGCTTTCTTT; cdr3_aa: CATTYNRQDEGEAFF; v_call: TRBV2; clone_size: .; j_call: TRBJ1-1; d_call: .
cdr3_nt: TGCGCCAGCAGCCAAGAGTCGTGGGAGGGCCACGAGCAGTACTTC; cdr3_aa: CASSQESWEGHEQYF; v_call: TRBV4-1; clone_size: .; j_call: TRBJ2-7; d_call: TRBD2
cdr3_nt: TGTGCCAGCAGCTTACTGGGACAGGGGGCCAACGAGCAGTACTTC; cdr3_aa: CASSLLGQGANEQYF; v_call: TRBV7-9; clone_size: .; j_call: TRBJ2-7; d_call: TRBD1
cdr3_nt: TGCGCCAGCACCTTACTAGCGGGCCTACTGGCCGGGGAGCTGTTTTTT; cdr3_aa: CASTLLAGLLAGELFF; v_call: TRBV10-2; clone_size: .; j_call: TRBJ2-2; d_call: TRBD2
cdr3_nt: TGTGCCAGCGCCCTACAGGGGGGAAACTATGGCTACACCTTC; cdr3_aa: CASALQGGNYGYTF; v_call: TRBV6-5; clone_size: .; j_call: TRBJ1-2; d_call: TRBD1
cdr3_nt: TGTGCCAGCTCACAGGCCCCTGGAAACACCATATATTTT; cdr3_aa: CASSQAPGNTIYF; v_call: TRBV18; clone_size: few; j_call: TRBJ1-3; d_call: .
cdr3_nt: TGCGCCAGCAGTCCCTTGCCGGGGGCGAACACCGGGGAGCTGTTTTTT; cdr3_aa: CASSPLPGANTGELFF; v_call: TRBV23-1; clone_size: few; j_call: TRBJ2-2; d_call: .
cdr3_nt: TGTGCCAGCAGCCAAGATACGGTTACTGAAGCTTTCTTT; cdr3_aa: CASSQDTVTEAFF; v_call: TRBV4-2; clone_size: .; j_call: TRBJ1-1; d_call: .
cdr3_nt: TGCGCCAGCAAGCAGAGCTCTGGAAACACCATATATTTT; cdr3_aa: CASKQSSGNTIYF; v_call: TRBV10-1; clone_size: once; j_call: TRBJ1-3; d_call: .
cdr3_nt: TGTGCCAGCAGCTTAGTTCAGGGTGCCGAGCAGTACTTC; cdr3_aa: CASSLVQGAEQYF; v_call: TRBV11-2; clone_size: few; j_call: TRBJ2-7; d_call: .
cdr3_nt: TGTGCCAGCAGTTACCAGAGGTCCACAGATACGCAGTATTTT; cdr3_aa: CASSYQRSTDTQYF; v_call: TRBV6-5; clone_size: .; j_call: TRBJ2-3; d_call: .
cdr3_nt: TGTGCCAGCAGCACCCGACAGGGGGTCGGCACAACTAATGAAAAACTGTTTTTT; cdr3_aa: CASSTRQGVGTTNEKLFF; v_call: TRBV7-9; clone_size: .; j_call: TRBJ1-4; d_call: TRBD1
cdr3_nt: TGTGCCAGCAGCTTGGCAGGGCGGGCTGAAGCTTTCTTT; cdr3_aa: CASSLAGRAEAFF; v_call: TRBV5-5; clone_size: .; j_call: TRBJ1-1; d_call: .
cdr3_nt: TGCGCCAGCAGCCTCCTAACCATAGATGTGACTGAAGCTTTCTTT; cdr3_aa: CASSLLTIDVTEAFF; v_call: TRBV5-1; clone_size: .; j_call: TRBJ1-1; d_call: .
cdr3_nt: TGTGCCAGCAGTCGGACGGGACAGCTCAACTATGGCTACACCTTC; cdr3_aa: CASSRTGQLNYGYTF; v_call: TRBV6-5; clone_size: .; j_call: TRBJ1-2; d_call: TRBD1
cdr3_nt: TGCGCCAGCAGCCGAAGACAGAATTCACCCCTCCACTTT; cdr3_aa: CASSRRQNSPLHF; v_call: TRBV10-1; clone_size: .; j_call: TRBJ1-6; d_call: .
cdr3_nt: TGTGCCAGCAGCGTGGGCCCGATTTACGACGGGCAGTACTTC; cdr3_aa: CASSVGPIYDGQYF; v_call: TRBV9; clone_size: .; j_call: TRBJ2-7; d_call: .
cdr3_nt: TGTGCCAGTAGTATCACAGAGATGAACACTGAAGCTTTCTTT; cdr3_aa: CASSITEMNTEAFF; v_call: TRBV19; clone_size: .; j_call: TRBJ1-1; d_call: .
cdr3_nt: TGCGCCAGCAGCAGGGACGGCCAAGAGACCCAGTACTTC; cdr3_aa: CASSRDGQETQYF; v_call: TRBV5-1; clone_size: .; j_call: TRBJ2-5; d_call: .
cdr3_nt: TGTGCCAGCACCCACCTTTTAGGAGCCCTTGGCTCTGGGGCCAACGTCCTGACTTTC; cdr3_aa: CASTHLLGALGSGANVLTF; v_call: TRBV5-4; clone_size: .; j_call: TRBJ2-6; d_call: .
cdr3_nt: TGTGCCTGGACTGAGGACGCGAGCTCCTACAATGAGCAGTTCTTC; cdr3_aa: CAWTEDASSYNEQFF; v_call: TRBV30; clone_size: .; j_call: TRBJ2-1; d_call: .
cdr3_nt: TGTGCCAGCAGTGAATGGGGCGGGTCCGGAAACATTCAGTACTTC; cdr3_aa: CASSEWGGSGNIQYF; v_call: TRBV25-1; clone_size: .; j_call: TRBJ2-4; d_call: .
cdr3_nt: TGTGCAAGCGCGGGAGGAAATGAGCAGTTCTTC; cdr3_aa: CASAGGNEQFF; v_call: TRBV12-2; clone_size: .; j_call: TRBJ2-1; d_call: .
cdr3_nt: TGTGCCAGCAGCCACCAGCGGGGAGAGCAGTTCTTC; cdr3_aa: CASSHQRGEQFF; v_call: TRBV4-2; clone_size: .; j_call: TRBJ2-1; d_call: TRBD2
cdr3_nt: TGTGCCACCAGCAGAGATTCGTCCTACAGTCGAGGCTACACCTTC; cdr3_aa: CATSRDSSYSRGYTF; v_call: TRBV15; clone_size: .; j_call: TRBJ1-2; d_call: .
cdr3_nt: TGTGCCAGCAGCTTAATTAACCGGGAGACCCAGTACTTC; cdr3_aa: CASSLINRETQYF; v_call: TRBV11-1; clone_size: .; j_call: TRBJ2-5; d_call: .